These T cell receptor beta chains were read from a single sample in a study of blood T cell repertoires in COVID-19. Generated by immunoSEQ multiplex PCR, the TCRdb table keeps only in-frame clones and is missing some. The table includes over 65,000 clones, 82% detected once. Sample: peripheral blood. All receptors come from a man older than 75 with active COVID-19. Both conserved end residues are part of each CDR3. A D gene is named only where the DNA matches it firmly. Size is stated for part of the rows, as once, few or many counts, or as a class when the clone is expanded.

V	D	length	J	size	CDR3	DNA
TRBV6-5	-	13	TRBJ1-1	-	CASSPDWNTEAFF	TGTGCCAGCAGTCCGGACTGGAACACTGAAGCTTTCTTT
TRBV11-2	TRBD2	17	TRBJ2-2	-	CASSPSYLLAVTGELFF	TGTGCCAGCAGCCCTAGTTACTTACTAGCGGTAACCGGGGAGCTGTTTTTT
TRBV19	TRBD2	17	TRBJ2-7	-	CASSIPRPTSGSYEQYF	TGTGCCAGTAGTATTCCTCGACCGACTAGCGGGAGTTACGAGCAGTACTTC
TRBV6-5	-	11	TRBJ2-7	-	CASWTAYEQYF	TGTGCTTCCTGGACAGCCTACGAGCAGTACTTC
TRBV6-2/TRBV6-3	-	15	TRBJ2-1	-	CASSRGLVSYNEQFF	TGTGCCAGCAGTCGAGGACTGGTTTCCTACAATGAGCAGTTCTTC
TRBV28	TRBD1	15	TRBJ1-6	-	CASSSSGTGGTPLHF	TGTGCCAGCAGTTCGTCCGGGACAGGGGGAACACCCCTCCACTTT
TRBV7-8	-	13	TRBJ1-1	-	CASSPYPHTEAFF	TGTGCCAGCAGCCCGTATCCCCACACTGAAGCTTTCTTT
TRBV6-5	TRBD1	15	TRBJ1-4	-	CASRDRVGTNEKLFF	TGTGCCAGCAGAGACAGGGTTGGAACTAATGAAAAACTGTTTTTT
TRBV19	TRBD1	15	TRBJ1-4	few	CASSMDRGWNEKLFF	TGTGCCAGTAGTATGGACAGGGGGTGGAATGAAAAACTGTTTTTT
TRBV6-5	-	15	TRBJ2-7	-	CASRRVVTNSYEQYF	TGTGCCAGCAGGAGGGTGGTGACTAACTCCTACGAGCAGTACTTC
TRBV11-2	TRBD2	18	TRBJ2-3	-	CASSLVGPAGGFTDTQYF	TGTGCCAGCAGCTTAGTCGGGCCGGCGGGAGGGTTCACAGATACGCAGTATTTT
TRBV23-1	TRBD1	15	TRBJ1-3	many	CASSTDRGVWDTIYF	TGCGCCAGCAGTACTGACAGGGGAGTTTGGGACACCATATATTTT
TRBV11-2	TRBD2	17	TRBJ2-5	-	CASSGRPTSGSRETQYF	TGTGCCAGCAGCGGCCGACCCACTAGCGGGAGTCGGGAGACCCAGTACTTC
TRBV4-3	-	16	TRBJ1-6	few	CASSPSRDDYNSPLHF	TGCGCCAGCAGCCCATCCAGGGATGATTATAATTCACCCCTCCACTTT
TRBV14	-	16	TRBJ2-3	few	CASSQLDSSSTDTQYF	TGTGCCAGCAGCCAATTGGACAGCTCTAGCACAGATACGCAGTATTTT
TRBV9	-	12	TRBJ2-3	once	CASSLPRVTQYF	TGTGCCAGCAGCCTGCCCCGGGTTACGCAGTATTTT
TRBV7-9	-	14	TRBJ2-5	-	CASSLGRTAETQYF	TGTGCCAGCAGCTTAGGCCGGACAGCAGAGACCCAGTACTTC
TRBV5-4	TRBD1	14	TRBJ1-3	-	CASTNDRVGNTIYF	TGTGCCAGCACTAATGACAGGGTCGGAAACACCATATATTTT
TRBV24-1	TRBD1	16	TRBJ2-3	-	CATSDLQGTAQDTQYF	TGTGCCACCAGTGATTTGCAGGGGACAGCACAAGATACGCAGTATTTT
TRBV7-2	TRBD2	15	TRBJ2-3	-	CASSWGGLNTDTQYF	TGTGCCAGCAGCTGGGGGGGACTTAACACAGATACGCAGTATTTT
TRBV11-2	TRBD2	16	TRBJ2-4	-	CASSLAGGPTKNIQYF	TGTGCCAGCAGCTTAGCGGGGGGGCCGACCAAAAACATTCAGTACTTC
TRBV7-9	-	17	TRBJ1-6	-	CASSSQLESSYNSPLHF	TGTGCCAGCAGCTCTCAATTAGAAAGCTCCTATAATTCACCCCTCCACTTT
TRBV18	-	15	TRBJ1-2	-	CASSIESDSLSGYTF	TGTGCCAGCTCAATTGAATCCGACAGTCTCTCCGGCTACACCTTC